This T cell receptor beta chain appears in the sequencing data of a study of blood T cell repertoires in COVID-19. The repertoire was sequenced with immunoSEQ multiplex PCR; TCRdb's copy has only in-frame clones and lacks some. The sample has 180,000 or so clones, about 86% seen once. CDR1 and CDR2 (germline): SGHTA, FQGNSA. Trimming removed 1 base from V and 4 bases from J; junction bases left unmatched: 1. The CDR3 runs to 14 residues. Enrollees, about 18 to 90 years old, lived in about two dozen US areas. This TCR came from a woman aged 45 to 65 in a cohort exposed to, infected with or recovered from COVID-19 (not recorded which). The chain recombines TRBV7-2 with TRBJ1-5; 7 positions agree with TRBD1. Material: PBMCs or T cells enriched from blood (not recorded which). The CDR3 loop is CASSLGRGNQPQHF. Here the CDR3 DNA reads TGTGCCAGCAGCTTAGGCAGGGGGAATCAGCCCCAGCATTTT.